This T cell receptor beta chain was profiled in a study of PD-L1 blockade in urothelial cancer. Study-wide context: In 2014 therapy began: atezolizumab 1,200 mg intravenously every 3 weeks. About 90% of the roughly 29 patients were men with bladder-origin urothelial cancer.

The repertoire was sequenced with immunoSEQ multiplex PCR; TCRdb's copy has only in-frame clones and lacks some. The sample lists more than 45,000 clones; approximately 89% were seen once. All patients carried locally advanced or metastatic urothelial carcinoma. After removal of 5 bases from V and 5 bases from J, the junction contained 7 bases not matched to a gene. CDR1 is SGHVS and CDR2 is FQNEAQ in the germline V gene. This CDR3 region has 15 residues. This chain connects TRBV7-8 to TRBJ1-5; 9 bases line up with TRBD1. The origin of this receptor is an elderly man with urothelial cancer. The material was PBMCs, obtained around atezolizumab (anti-PD-L1) treatment. Here the CDR3 reads CASSRGTGWDQPQHF. CDR3 nucleotide sequence: TGTGCCAGCAGCAGAGGGACAGGGTGGGATCAGCCCCAGCATTTT.